This TCR beta chain was sequenced for a study of neoadjuvant anti-PD-1 for oral cavity cancer. Data came from immunoSEQ multiplex PCR; TCRdb stores just in-frame clones and leaves some out. The profile shows around 6,200 clones, just under 75% of them singletons. The V gene lost 0 bases and the J gene lost 0 bases, with 19 bases spanning the gap. The CDR3 is made up of 19 amino acids. The germline V gene encodes CDR1 SGDLS and CDR2 YYNGEE. The chain is built from TRBV9 and TRBJ1-5; no firm D call. The sequenced sample was PBMCs, obtained before nivolumab (anti-PD-1) treatment. This TCR was recovered from a person between 40 and 85 years old with oral cavity squamous cell carcinoma. CDR3: CASSVGAPGVVYSNQPQHF. The CDR3, as DNA: TGTGCCAGCAGCGTAGGAGCCCCTGGAGTGGTCTATAGCAATCAGCCCCAGCATTTT.